The 14 T cell receptor beta chains given below trace back to one sample, sequenced in a study of OX40 agonist ivuxolimab in advanced cancers. Sequencing was performed with immunoSEQ multiplex PCR; in TCRdb, only in-frame clones are kept and a portion is missing. Of about 58,000 clones in the sample, about 86% were seen once. The sequencing here drew on CD4+ or CD8+ T cells sorted from blood, taken in a trial of the OX40 agonist ivuxolimab. Receptor source: an adult with an advanced solid tumor such as melanoma, head and neck, liver or kidney cancer.

The rearrangement links TRBV14 to TRBJ2-6; D is unclear. Germline V gene sequence: CDR1 SGHDN, CDR2 FVKESK. The CDR3 runs 14 residues. The V gene lost 4 bases and the J gene lost 0 bases, with 4 bases spanning the gap. The CDR3 DNA reads as TGTGCCAGCAGCCTTCGCTCTGGGGCCAACGTCCTGACTTTC. It specifies CASSLRSGANVLTF.

The chain links TRBV18 to TRBJ2-2; D call uncertain. This CDR3 contains 14 residues. V was shortened by 5 bases and J by 1 base, with 8 bases between the two germline ends. Germline CDR1 and CDR2: KGHSH and LQKENI. The CDR3 loop is CASSRNRNTGELFF. The CDR3 bases are TGTGCCAGCTCAAGAAACAGGAACACCGGGGAGCTGTTTTTT. Together with reference TRBV18 and TRBJ2-2, the CDR3 gives the full variable domain: NAGVMQNPRHLVRRRGQEARLRCSPMKGHSHVYWYRQLPEEGLKFMVYLQKENIIDESGMPKERFSAEFPKEGPSILRIQQVVRGDSAAYFCASSRNRNTGELFFGEGSRLTVL.

The rearrangement joins TRBV2 to TRBJ1-3, with D possibly matching TRBD1 (6 bases). The length of the CDR3 is 16 residues. Germline V gene data show CDR1 as SNHLY and CDR2 as FYNNEI. V lost 4 bases, J lost 0 bases, and 13 bases lay in between. The CDR3 sequence: CASSVSGASSGNTIYF. The CDR3, as DNA: TGTGCCAGCAGTGTTTCAGGGGCGAGCTCTGGAAACACCATATATTTT.

A note on this clone: Additional DNA sequences in this sample encode the identical CDR3. The CDR3 sequence is CASSPGQLNYGYTF. The CDR3 DNA sequence: TGTGCCAGCAGCCCCGGACAGCTTAACTATGGCTACACCTTC. The chain uses TRBV7-9 and TRBJ1-2, with D perhaps matching TRBD1 (6 bases). Trimming took 5 bases from V and 1 from J, leaving 11 bases between them. In germline, CDR1 is SEHNR, CDR2 FQNEAQ (reference sequence). CDR3 size: 14 residues.

The chain joins TRBV2 to TRBJ2-2; 10 positions match TRBD2. CDR3 length: 16 residues. V lost 6 bases to trimming and J lost 1 base; unmatched junction nucleotides: 5. The germline V gene has CDR1 SNHLY and CDR2 FYNNEI. CDR3: CASSLAGGLNTGELFF. The CDR3 region has the DNA TGTGCCAGCAGCTTAGCGGGGGGCCTGAACACCGGGGAGCTGTTTTTT. The whole variable domain, remainder taken from reference TRBV2 and TRBJ2-2, is EPEVTQTPSHQVTQMGQEVILRCVPISNHLYFYWYRQILGQKVEFLVSFYNNEISEKSEIFDDQFSVERPDGSNFTLKIRSTKLEDSAMYFCASSLAGGLNTGELFFGEGSRLTVL.

J is TRBJ1-6 and V is TRBV28, with TRBD1 identical over 7 bases. Germline loops: CDR1 MDHEN, CDR2 SYDVKM. This CDR3 region has 15 residues. The V gene end was trimmed by 6 bases and the J gene end by 8 bases; junction bases not matched to a gene: 10. The CDR3 loop reads CASSPRDSVHSPLHF. In DNA, the CDR3 is TGTGCCAGCAGCCCCAGGGACAGTGTTCATTCACCCCTCCACTTT.

The chain recombines TRBV5-1 with TRBJ2-2, with TRBD2 identical over 7 bases. V lost 4 bases and J lost 5; bases outside the gene matches: 14. Per the germline V gene, CDR1 is SGHRS and CDR2 is YFSETQ. The CDR3 consists of 17 residues. The CDR3 loop is CASSPRPGGGGTGELFF. CDR3 nucleotide sequence: TGCGCCAGCAGCCCCCGACCAGGCGGGGGAGGGACCGGGGAGCTGTTTTTT.

The chain has TRBV11-2 and TRBJ1-1; a weak D match, TRBD1 (6 bases). Germline CDR1 reads SGHAT; CDR2 reads FQNNGV. V was clipped by 1 base and J by 0 bases, with 18 bases between them. This CDR3 region has 18 residues. The CDR3, as DNA: TGTGCCAGCAGCTTAGGAACGGACAGCCACCACATGAACACTGAAGCTTTCTTT. It encodes CASSLGTDSHHMNTEAFF.

This chain joins TRBV2 and TRBJ2-6; D gene uncertain. The CDR3 has 14 residues. The V end was cut by 4 bases, the J end by 3 bases, with 7 bases between. The germline V gene has CDR1 SNHLY and CDR2 FYNNEI. Here the CDR3 DNA reads TGTGCCAGCAGTGGGGCTTATGGGGCCAACGTCCTGACTTTC. Its protein is CASSGAYGANVLTF. Full variable domain (outside the CDR3, taken from reference TRBV2 and TRBJ2-6): EPEVTQTPSHQVTQMGQEVILRCVPISNHLYFYWYRQILGQKVEFLVSFYNNEISEKSEIFDDQFSVERPDGSNFTLKIRSTKLEDSAMYFCASSGAYGANVLTFGAGSRLTVL.

This rearrangement joins TRBV7-9 to TRBJ1-4, with a tentative D call TRBD1 (5 bases). The V gene lost 5 bases and the J gene lost 2 bases, with 15 bases spanning the gap. This CDR3 has 16 amino acids. CDR1 SEHNR and CDR2 FQNEAQ come from the germline V gene (reference sequence). The CDR3 spells CASSPRPGVTNEKLFF. The CDR3 region has the DNA TGTGCCAGCAGCCCCCGACCGGGGGTGACTAATGAAAAACTGTTTTTT.

A word on this clone: This CDR3 is also generated by other DNA sequences in the sample. Written as DNA, the CDR3 is TGCGCCAGCAGCCAAGGAGGGGTCGGACAGGGATATGGCTACACCTTC. Translating it yields CASSQGGVGQGYGYTF. The rearrangement joins TRBV4-1 to TRBJ1-2; 8 bases fit TRBD1. V gave up 1 base and J gave up 5 bases; unmatched junction bases: 9. This CDR3 region has 16 residues. The germline V gene has CDR1 MGHRA and CDR2 YSYEKL.

The chain carries TRBV18 and TRBJ2-7; possible D gene TRBD1, 5 bases. Trimming shortened V by 2 bases and J by 4 bases, and 15 bases separated the two germline ends. This CDR3 region has 15 residues. Germline V lookup: CDR1 KGHSH, CDR2 LQKENI. CDR3 in amino acids: CASSPSFGASYEQYF. CDR3 in DNA: TGTGCCAGCTCACCAAGTTTTGGGGCATCGTACGAGCAGTACTTC.

This clone has a handful of counts. The gene calls are TRBV13 and TRBJ1-2; 9 bases align to TRBD1. Germline CDR1 reads PRHDT; CDR2 reads FYEKMQ (reference sequence). The CDR3 runs 15 residues. The ends lost 7 bases at V and 13 bases at J; junction bases unmatched: 19. The CDR3 DNA is TGTGCCAGCACCCACTCGGGACAGGGCCTAATGACGCGCACCTTC. Translated: CASTHSGQGLMTRTF.

This clone has more than one count but fewer than ten. The chain recombines TRBV28 with TRBJ2-7; TRBD2 might be the D (6 bases). The V gene lost 6 bases and the J gene lost 3 bases, with 9 bases spanning the gap. The CDR3 runs to 12 residues. The germline V gene has CDR1 MDHEN and CDR2 SYDVKM. The CDR3 DNA follows: TGTGCCAGCAGACGGGGGAGCTACGAGCAGTACTTC. Protein product: CASRRGSYEQYF.